This T cell receptor beta chain is from a study of CXCR3-negative and CXCR3-positive naive CD8 T cells. Study-level findings and limits: Compared with CXCR3-negative naive cells, CXCR3-positive naive cells showed more hydrophobic TRB CDR3s.

CDR1 and CDR2 from the germline V gene are SGHRS and YFSETQ. This CDR3 contains 13 residues. The TRB libraries of cDNA were built by UMI-labeled 5' RACE. Each CDR3 protein gets one entry in TCRdb, which reprocessed the 5' RACE reads and gives no DNA. Recorded for this sample: around 61,000 distinct CDR3 sequences. CD45RO-CCR7+CD27+CD95- marked naive CD8+ T cells. As for this clonotype: Antigen unknown.

Sequencing used naive CXCR3+ CD8+ T cells from blood. Subset described: CD45RO-CCR7+CD27+CD95- naive CD8+ T cells expressing CXCR3 (TNR3+). This sequence originates from a human donor in good health. Some clones in this sample may be carry-over from other donors' samples. The chain employs TRBV5-1 and TRBJ2-1. The CDR3 reads CASSLVISNEQFF. Using reference TRBV5-1 and TRBJ2-1 for the parts outside the CDR3, the full variable domain is KAGVTQTPRYLIKTRGQQVTLSCSPISGHRSVSWYQQTPGQGLQFLFEYFSETQRNKGNFPGRFSGRQFSNSRSEMNVSTLELGDSALYLCASSLVISNEQFFGPGTRLTVL.